The 17 T cell receptor beta chains in this list originate from one sample, sequenced in a study of T cell responses to AZD1222 COVID-19 vaccine. This table comes from immunoSEQ multiplex PCR, and its TCRdb copy is limited to in-frame clones, with some not included. The data hold tens of thousands of clones, with roughly 89% observed a single time. The sequencing here drew on peripheral blood, taken 28 days after the second AZD1222 dose. The receptors stem from an adult who received the AZD1222 COVID-19 vaccine.

As concerns this clone: The junction departs from the called germline gene at one end, perhaps through a read error. This chain uses TRBV30 with TRBJ2-5, with TRBD2 matching over 13 bases. The CDR3 is made up of 16 amino acids. Per germline, CDR1 GTSNPN and CDR2 SVGIG (reference sequence). CDR3 nucleotide sequence: TGTGCCTGGAGTGGGGGGACTAGCGGGGCACAAGAGGCCCAGTACTTC. Translation: CAWSGGTSGAQEAQYF.

The chain combines TRBV24-1 with TRBJ2-5; perhaps TRBD1 as D (6 bases). The V end lost 3 bases, the J end lost 4 bases, and 14 bases lay between the germline ends. Germline V CDR1 and CDR2: KGHDR, SFDVKD. The CDR3 is 15 residues long. The chain's CDR3 is CATSDVGQGTETQYF. The CDR3 DNA follows: TGTGCCACCAGTGATGTCGGGCAGGGGACAGAGACCCAGTACTTC.

The rearrangement uses TRBV4-2 and TRBJ1-2; D ambiguous. The CDR3 runs to 14 residues. The V end was cut by 0 bases, the J end by 2 bases, with 7 bases between. CDR1 and CDR2 (germline): LGHNA, YNFKEQ. CDR3 coding DNA: TGTGCCAGCAGCCAAGATCTACAGAACTATGGCTACACCTTC. Amino acids: CASSQDLQNYGYTF.

This chain connects TRBV4-3 to TRBJ2-3; D is possibly TRBD1 (6 bases). V lost 5 bases to trimming and J lost 2 bases, with 17 bases between them. Per the germline V gene, CDR1 is LGHNA and CDR2 is YSLEER. The CDR3 has 16 amino acids. Here the CDR3 reads CASSSARGHSTDTQYF. The CDR3 nucleotides are TGCGCCAGCAGCTCCGCCAGGGGACATTCCACAGATACGCAGTATTTT.

This sequence joins TRBV10-3 and TRBJ1-3; D gene ambiguous. Deletions cut 2 bases from V and 15 bases from J, with 17 bases between. CDR3 length equals 13 residues. Germline lookup yields CDR1 ENHRY and CDR2 SYGVKD. The CDR3 coding sequence is TGTGCCATCAGTGAGGACCCCTGGGGAAACGAATATTTT. As protein: CAISEDPWGNEYF.

The chain recombines TRBV28 with TRBJ1-2, with D uncertain. From germline, CDR1 is MDHEN and CDR2 SYDVKM. The CDR3 runs 11 residues. The V and J ends lost 6 bases and 11 bases respectively, with 13 bases between them. The CDR3 loop is CASSEFEVYTF. The CDR3 DNA reads TGTGCCAGCAGCGAGTTTGAGGTTTACACCTTC.

This chain connects TRBV9 to TRBJ1-4; D is perhaps TRBD1 (5 bases). The CDR3 runs 15 residues. Trimming took 4 bases from V and 4 from J, leaving 14 bases between them. Germline-derived CDR1 and CDR2 are SGDLS and YYNGEE. The CDR3 DNA follows: TGTGCCAGCAGCCGGGGCAGGGTTAATAATGAAAAACTGTTTTTT. It specifies CASSRGRVNNEKLFF. The entire variable domain, with the rest obtained from reference TRBV9 and TRBJ1-4, is as follows: DSGVTQTPKHLITATGQRVTLRCSPRSGDLSVYWYQQSLDQGLQFLIQYYNGEERAKGNILERFSAQQFPDLHSELNLSSLELGDSALYFCASSRGRVNNEKLFFGSGTQLSVL.

CDR3 in amino acids: CASSRNTEAFF. In nucleotides, the CDR3 is TGTGCCAGCAGCCGGAACACTGAAGCTTTCTTT. This sequence joins TRBV3-1 (or the pseudogene TRBV3-2) and TRBJ1-1; D gene uncertain. The germline V gene has CDR1 LGHDT and CDR2 YNNKEL (reference sequence). With 4 bases removed from V and 1 base from J, the gap between germline ends came to 1 base. This CDR3 is built from 11 residues.

The gene calls are TRBV5-4 and TRBJ1-2; TRBD1 might be the D (5 bases). V dropped 3 bases and J dropped 3 bases, with 9 bases sitting between them. The CDR3 extends over 13 amino acids. The V gene's germline CDR1 is SGHNT and CDR2 YYREEE (reference sequence). The DNA of the CDR3 is TGTGCCAGCAGCTGGACAACCGACTATGGCTACACCTTC. It is translated as CASSWTTDYGYTF. Drawing the rest from reference TRBV5-4 and TRBJ1-2, the complete variable domain is ETGVTQSPTHLIKTRGQQVTLRCSSQSGHNTVSWYQQALGQGPQFIFQYYREEENGRGNFPPRFSGLQFPNYSSELNVNALELDDSALYLCASSWTTDYGYTFGSGTRLTVV.

The rearrangement uses TRBV5-1 and TRBJ1-2; TRBD1 might be the D (6 bases). With 2 bases removed from V and 4 bases from J, the gap between germline ends came to 9 bases. Germline V gene lookup returns CDR1 SGHRS and CDR2 YFSETQ. The CDR3 spans 13 residues. In DNA, the CDR3 is TGCGCCAGCAGCTTTGGACAGAGCTATGGCTACACCTTC. This gives the protein CASSFGQSYGYTF. The entire variable domain, with the rest obtained from reference TRBV5-1 and TRBJ1-2, is as follows: KAGVTQTPRYLIKTRGQQVTLSCSPISGHRSVSWYQQTPGQGLQFLFEYFSETQRNKGNFPGRFSGRQFSNSRSEMNVSTLELGDSALYLCASSFGQSYGYTFGSGTRLTVV.

This rearrangement joins TRBV30 to TRBJ1-2, with TRBD1 matching 7 bases. Germline assignment: CDR1 GTSNPN and CDR2 SVGIG (reference sequence). This CDR3 contains 13 residues. After removal of 5 bases from V and 4 bases from J, the junction contained 7 bases not matched to a gene. CDR3 nucleotide sequence: TGTGCCTGGCACCGGGACAGACCCTATGGCTACACCTTC. Translated: CAWHRDRPYGYTF. The full variable domain, rest sourced from reference TRBV30 and TRBJ1-2, is SQTIHQWPATLVQPVGSPLSLECTVEGTSNPNLYWYRQAAGRGLQLLFYSVGIGQISSEVPQNLSASRPQDRQFILSSKKLLLSDSGFYLCAWHRDRPYGYTFGSGTRLTVV.

J is TRBJ1-4 and V is TRBV10-2, with D possibly matching TRBD1 (5 bases). The germline V gene has CDR1 WSHSY and CDR2 SAAADI. V was cut by 6 bases and J by 7 bases, with 9 bases left in between. The CDR3 contains 12 residues. CDR3 coding DNA: TGCGCCAGCAGCCGGGACCCTGAAAAACTGTTTTTT. Its protein product is CASSRDPEKLFF.

The rearrangement uses TRBV18 and TRBJ1-1; D uncertain. Trimming removed 3 bases from V and 5 bases from J, with 16 bases in between. Germline CDR1 is KGHSH and CDR2 is LQKENI. This CDR3 has 15 amino acids. In DNA, the CDR3 is TGTGCCAGCTCACCCGTCGCAAGGGTTTTTACTGAAGCTTTCTTT. It specifies CASSPVARVFTEAFF.

V and J are TRBV3-1 (or the pseudogene TRBV3-2) and TRBJ2-7, with TRBD2 matching 13 bases. V trimming: 4 bases; J trimming: 2 bases; junction bases outside the gene matches: 5. This CDR3 region has 16 residues. Germline values: CDR1 LGHDT, CDR2 YNNKEL (reference sequence). The CDR3 bases are TGTGCCAGCAGCCCCGGACTAGCGGGGGCAACCTACGAGCAGTACTTC. The encoded protein is CASSPGLAGATYEQYF.

The chain couples TRBV3-1 (or the pseudogene TRBV3-2) to TRBJ1-2, with 12 bases identical to TRBD1. Looked up from germline, CDR1 is LGHDT and CDR2 is YNNKEL (reference sequence). The V and J ends lost 4 bases and 7 bases, in that order; junction bases with no gene match: 4. This CDR3 contains 14 residues. CDR3 nucleotide sequence: TGTGCCAGCAGCCGGGACAGGGGGCAGGGTGGCTACACCTTC. It yields the protein CASSRDRGQGGYTF.

This clone came up a few times. DNA for the CDR3: TGTGCCAGCAGCCAAGGGTTGAGCACCGGGGAGCTGTTTTTT. This encodes CASSQGLSTGELFF. This chain uses TRBV4-2 with TRBJ2-2; no clear D. Trimming left V 1 base short and J 4 bases short, with 7 bases between. The germline V gene has CDR1 LGHNA and CDR2 YNFKEQ. The CDR3 runs to 14 residues.

The CDR3 sequence: CASSPLSGVSGELFF. In DNA, the CDR3 is TGTGCCAGCAGCCCCCTTTCAGGGGTATCCGGGGAGCTGTTTTTT. V and J are TRBV11-3 and TRBJ2-2; D perhaps matches TRBD1 (6 bases). This CDR3 is built from 15 residues. The germline V and J ends were trimmed by 5 bases and 6 bases, with 16 bases remaining between them. Germline CDR1 reads SGHNT; CDR2 reads YENEEA.